This T cell receptor (beta chain) was captured in a study of T cell changes during pregnancy in multiple sclerosis. With 0 bases removed from V and 3 bases from J, the gap between germline ends came to 6 bases. The CDR3 loop spans 13 amino acids. The germline V gene encodes CDR1 LGHNA and CDR2 YSLEER. Assay used: immunoSEQ multiplex PCR; TCRdb lists only in-frame clones, some missing. The data contain some 70,000 clones, 75% to 90% of them seen just once; the ten biggest clones take up more than 8%. The genes are TRBV4-3 and TRBJ2-7; D is unclear. The sequence was obtained from a female donor in good health, enrolled as a control in a pregnancy study. The sequenced sample was peripheral blood, obtained after pregnancy. This CDR3 reads CASSQENFYEQYF. CDR3 coding DNA: TGCGCCAGCAGCCAAGAGAACTTCTACGAGCAGTACTTC.